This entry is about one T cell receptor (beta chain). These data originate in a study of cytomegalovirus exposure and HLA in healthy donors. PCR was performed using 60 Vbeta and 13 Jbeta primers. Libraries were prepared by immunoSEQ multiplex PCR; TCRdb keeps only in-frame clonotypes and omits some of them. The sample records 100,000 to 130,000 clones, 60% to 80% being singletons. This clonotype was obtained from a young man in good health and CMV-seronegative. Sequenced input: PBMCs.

CDR3 sequence reads: CASSLRTQDRDFSGANVLTF. The CDR3 DNA follows: TGTGCCAGCAGTTTACGGACCCAAGACAGGGACTTCTCTGGGGCCAACGTCCTGACTTTC. V usage is TRBV28 and J usage is TRBJ2-6; D may be TRBD1 (7 bases). This CDR3 is 20 amino acids long. CDR1 is MDHEN, CDR2 SYDVKM, per germline. The germline V and J ends were trimmed by 2 bases and 0 bases, with 20 bases remaining between them. Together with reference TRBV28 and TRBJ2-6, the CDR3 gives the full variable domain: DVKVTQSSRYLVKRTGEKVFLECVQDMDHENMFWYRQDPGLGLRLIYFSYDVKMKEKGDIPEGYSVSREKKERFSLILESASTNQTSMYLCASSLRTQDRDFSGANVLTFGAGSRLTVL.